Listed here are 22 T cell receptor beta chains from one sample, sequenced in a study of cytomegalovirus exposure and HLA in healthy donors. The PCR employed 60 Vbeta primers together with 13 Jbeta primers. TCRdb keeps only in-frame clones here, not all; method: immunoSEQ multiplex PCR. The table shows some 220,000 clones, with about three quarters occurring only once. Sequencing input: PBMCs. The receptors were gathered from a woman aged 60-75 years in good health and CMV-seropositive.

The chain employs TRBV5-1 and TRBJ1-1; D gene uncertain. V dropped 4 bases and J dropped 1 base, with 11 bases sitting between them. This CDR3 has 14 residues. Germline values: CDR1 SGHRS, CDR2 YFSETQ. Written as DNA, the CDR3 is TGCGCCAGCAGCGGATCTTCGGGGAACACTGAAGCTTTCTTT. Translating gives CASSGSSGNTEAFF. The whole variable domain, remainder taken from reference TRBV5-1 and TRBJ1-1, is KAGVTQTPRYLIKTRGQQVTLSCSPISGHRSVSWYQQTPGQGLQFLFEYFSETQRNKGNFPGRFSGRQFSNSRSEMNVSTLELGDSALYLCASSGSSGNTEAFFGQGTRLTVV.

The chain's CDR3 is CASSLNSINQPQHF. In DNA form, the CDR3 reads TGTGCCAGCAGTCTTAACTCTATCAATCAGCCCCAGCATTTT. This chain joins TRBV28 and TRBJ1-5; D is unresolved. CDR3 size: 14 residues. V was shortened by 5 bases and J by 3 bases, with 11 bases between the two germline ends. Germline V gene lookup returns CDR1 MDHEN and CDR2 SYDVKM.

This clone has a handful of counts. The rearrangement joins TRBV30 to TRBJ2-3; a possible D gene is TRBD2 (6 bases). This CDR3 comprises 16 residues. Germline lookup yields CDR1 GTSNPN and CDR2 SVGIG (reference sequence). V was pared by 3 bases and J by 0 bases, with 16 bases between. This CDR3 reads CAWRRQLALSTDTQYF. CDR3 coding DNA: TGTGCCTGGAGGCGCCAACTAGCTCTAAGCACAGATACGCAGTATTTT.

V gene TRBV19 combines with J gene TRBJ2-2, with a possible D match to TRBD1 (7 bases). This CDR3 contains 14 residues. V was trimmed by 3 bases and J by 5 bases, leaving 10 bases between them. Germline values: CDR1 LNHDA, CDR2 SQIVND (reference sequence). CDR3 DNA sequence: TGTGCCAGTAGTATGGAGGGGGCGACCGGGGAGCTGTTTTTT. Encoded protein: CASSMEGATGELFF. Supplemented by reference TRBV19 and TRBJ2-2, the full variable domain reads DGGITQSPKYLFRKEGQNVTLSCEQNLNHDAMYWYRQDPGQGLRLIYYSQIVNDFQKGDIAEGYSVSREKKESFPLTVTSAQKNPTAFYLCASSMEGATGELFFGEGSRLTVL.

The rearrangement uses TRBV14 and TRBJ2-7, with D uncertain. Germline V gene lookup returns CDR1 SGHDN and CDR2 FVKESK. This CDR3 spans 18 amino acids. With 1 base removed from V and 1 base from J, the gap between germline ends came to 20 bases. CDR3 residues: CASSQVPPWAEASYEQYF. The CDR3 DNA reads as TGTGCCAGCAGCCAAGTGCCCCCCTGGGCAGAAGCTTCCTACGAGCAGTACTTC.

This chain links TRBV5-1 with TRBJ2-3; 8 bases agree with TRBD2. This CDR3 has 16 amino acids. V dropped 0 bases and J dropped 4; count of bases not matched to a gene: 7. Germline V lookup: CDR1 SGHRS, CDR2 YFSETQ. The CDR3 loop reads CASSLASGGPADTQYF. CDR3 bases: TGCGCCAGCAGCTTGGCGTCGGGGGGGCCGGCAGATACGCAGTATTTT.

V is TRBV27 and J is TRBJ2-2; 7 positions match TRBD1. The CDR3 length is 14 residues. The V gene end was trimmed by 10 bases and the J gene end by 3 bases; junction bases not matched to a gene: 8. Germline CDR1 reads MNHEY; CDR2 reads SMNVEV (reference sequence). CDR3 coding DNA: TGTGCCACTCGCAGGGGGTGGGACACCGGGGAGCTGTTTTTT. It specifies CATRRGWDTGELFF.

This clone has only a few counts. The chain couples TRBV10-3 to TRBJ2-1, with D possibly matching TRBD2 (5 bases). CDR1 is ENHRY and CDR2 is SYGVKD in the germline V gene. This CDR3 spans 12 amino acids. V lost 6 bases to trimming and J lost 6 bases, with 9 bases between them. CDR3 residues: CAIRDSLNEQFF. CDR3 DNA: TGTGCCATCAGGGACTCCCTCAATGAGCAGTTCTTC.

J is TRBJ2-7 and V is TRBV7-9, with D perhaps matching TRBD2 (5 bases). V lost 0 bases to trimming and J lost 0 bases, with 6 bases between them. CDR3 length: 14 amino acids. Germline lookup yields CDR1 SEHNR and CDR2 FQNEAQ (reference sequence). The CDR3: CASSLAGGSYEQYF. CDR3 coding DNA: TGTGCCAGCAGCTTAGCTGGAGGCTCCTACGAGCAGTACTTC. The full variable domain, with the rest looked up from reference TRBV7-9 and TRBJ2-7, is DTGVSQNPRHKITKRGQNVTFRCDPISEHNRLYWYRQTLGQGPEFLTYFQNEAQLEKSRLLSDRFSAERPKGSFSTLEIQRTEQGDSAMYLCASSLAGGSYEQYFGPGTRLTVT.

This rearrangement joins TRBV2 to TRBJ2-7, with 13 bases identical to TRBD2. The CDR3 totals 15 residues. Per the germline V gene, CDR1 is SNHLY and CDR2 is FYNNEI. The junction had 10 bases not matched to a gene; V was cut back by 8 bases and J by 6 bases. For the CDR3, the DNA is TGTGCCAGCGAGTTTAGTAGACTAGCGGGAGGCGAGCAGTACTTC. Amino acid sequence: CASEFSRLAGGEQYF. Based on the CDR3 plus reference TRBV2 and TRBJ2-7, the full variable domain is EPEVTQTPSHQVTQMGQEVILRCVPISNHLYFYWYRQILGQKVEFLVSFYNNEISEKSEIFDDQFSVERPDGSNFTLKIRSTKLEDSAMYFCASEFSRLAGGEQYFGPGTRLTVT.

The chain has TRBV5-1 and TRBJ2-1; 8 nucleotides align to TRBD2. The ends lost 3 bases at V and 6 bases at J; junction bases unmatched: 2. This CDR3 has 13 residues. Germline-derived CDR1 and CDR2 are SGHRS and YFSETQ. Here the CDR3 DNA reads TGCGCCAGCAGCTGGCGGGGGGCCAATGAGCAGTTCTTC. This gives the protein CASSWRGANEQFF.

This clone was counted only a few times. The chain carries TRBV19 and TRBJ2-7; 7 nucleotides match TRBD2. V was pared by 4 bases and J by 4 bases, with 7 bases of the junction left unmatched. This CDR3 is built from 14 residues. Looked up from germline, CDR1 is LNHDA and CDR2 is SQIVND (reference sequence). The CDR3 is CASSSAGENYEQYF. The CDR3 region has the DNA TGTGCCAGTAGTAGTGCGGGGGAGAATTACGAGCAGTACTTC.

The genes are TRBV11-2 and TRBJ1-1; D not certain. V was clipped by 4 bases and J by 0 bases, with 9 bases between them. This CDR3 comprises 14 residues. Germline-derived CDR1 and CDR2 are SGHAT and FQNNGV. Written as DNA, the CDR3 is TGTGCCAGCAGCTCCGGCGACATGAACACTGAAGCTTTCTTT. Protein sequence: CASSSGDMNTEAFF.

The chain recombines TRBV5-8 with TRBJ2-3; TRBD1 matches at 8 bases. CDR3 length: 15 residues. With 5 bases clipped from V and 3 bases from J, the junction kept 8 bases outside the gene matches. Germline V gene data show CDR1 as SGHTS and CDR2 as YDEGEE. CDR3 sequence (DNA): TGTGCCAGCAGTCACCAGGGGGCTGGGACAGATACGCAGTATTTT. Residues: CASSHQGAGTDTQYF.

V is TRBV7-2 and J is TRBJ1-5; 7 nucleotides agree with TRBD1. Germline V gene lookup returns CDR1 SGHTA and CDR2 FQGNSA. V gave up 2 bases and J gave up 4 bases; unmatched junction bases: 2. The CDR3 totals 14 residues. The CDR3 DNA follows: TGTGCCAGCAGCTTATGGGACAGAAATCAGCCCCAGCATTTT. Its translation is CASSLWDRNQPQHF.

The V call is TRBV4-3, the J call TRBJ2-5, with D hard to call. V was cut by 0 bases and J by 7 bases, with 12 bases left in between. The length of the CDR3 is 14 residues. The germline gives CDR1 LGHNA, CDR2 YSLEER. CDR3 bases: TGCGCCAGCAGCCAAGATAGATCCGTCGGGACCCAGTACTTC. Translation gives CASSQDRSVGTQYF.

This clone appeared once. This chain uses TRBV5-1 with TRBJ1-1; no definite D call. The CDR3 is 14 residues long. Germline V gene data show CDR1 as SGHRS and CDR2 as YFSETQ. V lost 3 bases, J lost 1 base, and 10 bases lay in between. Written as DNA, the CDR3 is TGCGCCAGCAGCTCTGTGGCAGGGAACACTGAAGCTTTCTTT. Protein sequence: CASSSVAGNTEAFF.

The chain combines TRBV7-2 with TRBJ2-3, with 9 bases aligning to TRBD2. CDR3 length equals 16 residues. Germline CDR1 SGHTA, CDR2 FQGNSA. V was clipped by 5 bases and J by 2 bases; unmatched bases: 8. CDR3 region: CASSQIAGDHTDTQYF. CDR3 nucleotides: TGTGCCAGCAGCCAAATAGCGGGGGACCACACAGATACGCAGTATTTT. The full variable domain, rest sourced from reference TRBV7-2 and TRBJ2-3, is GAGVSQSPSNKVTEKGKDVELRCDPISGHTALYWYRQSLGQGLEFLIYFQGNSAPDKSGLPSDRFSAERTGGSVSTLTIQRTQQEDSAVYLCASSQIAGDHTDTQYFGPGTRLTVL.

The chain uses TRBV5-1 and TRBJ2-5; weak D call: TRBD1 (7 bases). CDR1 is SGHRS and CDR2 is YFSETQ in the germline V gene. Deletions cut 4 bases from V and 2 bases from J, with 9 bases between. CDR3 size: 13 residues. CDR3 bases: TGCGCCAGCAGCGCGGGACAGCAAGAGACCCAGTACTTC. It yields the protein CASSAGQQETQYF.

The chain has TRBV7-2 and TRBJ1-4; D gene ambiguous. Germline V gives CDR1 SGHTA, CDR2 FQGNSA. V was shortened by 0 bases and J by 2 bases, with 7 bases between the two germline ends. The CDR3 loop spans 15 amino acids. In DNA, the CDR3 is TGTGCCAGCAGCTTAGCAGTGAGGACTAATGAAAAACTGTTTTTT. It is translated as CASSLAVRTNEKLFF.

The gene calls are TRBV7-9 and TRBJ2-7; D gene ambiguous. The CDR3 is 14 amino acids. Trimming left V 5 bases short and J 6 bases short, with 17 bases between. Per the germline V gene, CDR1 is SEHNR and CDR2 is FQNEAQ (reference sequence). CDR3 DNA: TGTGCCAGCAGCACCCAAAGCACGGGTGCCGAGCAGTACTTC. Protein: CASSTQSTGAEQYF.

This chain's CDR3 is CSVVTVPGYTF. CDR3 coding DNA: TGCAGCGTTGTGACAGTCCCAGGCTACACCTTC. The chain recombines TRBV29-1 with TRBJ1-2; D might be TRBD1 (5 bases). CDR1 is SQVTM, CDR2 ANQGSEA, per germline. The CDR3 has 11 residues. Trimming removed 4 bases at V and 8 bases at J, with 11 bases between. The entire variable domain, with the rest obtained from reference TRBV29-1 and TRBJ1-2, is as follows: SAVISQKPSRDICQRGTSLTIQCQVDSQVTMMFWYRQQPGQSLTLIATANQGSEATYESGFVIDKFPISRPNLTFSTLTVSNMSPEDSSIYLCSVVTVPGYTFGSGTRLTVV.